A selection of T cell receptor beta chains follows, all from one sample in a study of cytomegalovirus exposure and HLA in healthy donors. TCRdb keeps only in-frame clones here, not all; method: immunoSEQ multiplex PCR. The table has 35,000 to 50,000 clones, around 60% seen once. Sequencing used PBMCs. These receptor sequences come from a human donor in good health. CDR3s include the opening cysteine and the closing phenylalanine or tryptophan. D genes are given only for firm matches. Rows give clone size only sometimes, using once, few, many, or a class for an expanded clone.

j_call v_call clone_size d_call cdr3_aa cdr3_nt
TRBJ2-7 TRBV4-1 NA TRBD2 CASSPSKGLAMYEQYF TGCGCCAGCAGCCCAAGTAAGGGACTAGCCATGTACGAGCAGTACTTC
TRBJ1-5 TRBV2 once NA CASRKNGKASNQPQHF TGTGCCAGCAGAAAGAACGGGAAAGCTAGCAATCAGCCCCAGCATTTT
TRBJ1-4 TRBV7-9 NA NA CASSTLTATNEKLFF TGTGCCAGCAGCACTCTGACAGCAACTAATGAAAAACTGTTTTTT
TRBJ2-1 TRBV6-4 NA TRBD2 CASSGAGLGLNEQFF TGTGCCAGCAGTGGGGCGGGACTAGGCCTCAATGAGCAGTTCTTC
TRBJ1-2 TRBV6-6 few TRBD1 CASSHRDRNYGYTF TGTGCCAGCAGTCACCGGGACAGAAACTATGGCTACACCTTC
TRBJ2-5 TRBV30 NA TRBD2 CAWSVGGETQYF TGTGCCTGGAGTGTCGGGGGGGAGACCCAGTACTTC
TRBJ2-1 TRBV4-1 NA NA CASRSYNEQFF TGCGCCAGCCGCAGCTACAATGAGCAGTTCTTC
TRBJ2-3 TRBV4-2 few NA CASSLAAPSTDTQYF TGTGCCAGCAGCCTGGCGGCCCCTAGCACAGATACGCAGTATTTT
TRBJ2-7 TRBV11-2 NA NA CASSLVSGITYEQYF TGTGCCAGCAGCTTAGTTTCGGGGATTACCTACGAGCAGTACTTC
TRBJ1-5 TRBV4-1 few NA CASSQGIQYLNQPQHF TGCGCCAGCAGCCAAGGGATACAGTACCTAAATCAGCCCCAGCATTTT
TRBJ2-3 TRBV4-3 NA TRBD2 CASSRTSGYTDTQYF TGCGCCAGCAGCCGGACTAGCGGGTACACAGATACGCAGTATTTT
TRBJ1-4 TRBV5-1 few TRBD1 CASSPAGGAPNEKLFF TGCGCCAGCAGTCCTGCAGGGGGCGCACCTAATGAAAAACTGTTTTTT
TRBJ2-7 TRBV18 once NA CASTPSRYSYEQYF TGTGCCAGCACCCCGTCTAGGTACTCCTACGAGCAGTACTTC
TRBJ2-1 TRBV15 NA TRBD2 CATSRDRGGAEQFF TGTGCCACCAGCAGAGATCGGGGGGGCGCTGAGCAGTTCTTC
TRBJ1-6 TRBV10-2 NA TRBD1 CASSTQGASTPLHF TGCGCCAGCAGCACACAGGGGGCTTCGACACCCCTCCACTTT
TRBJ2-7 TRBV29-1 NA NA CSVGPGTYEQYF TGCAGCGTTGGCCCGGGGACCTACGAGCAGTACTTC
TRBJ1-5 TRBV6-6 NA NA CASSPAMGGHGQPQHF TGTGCCAGCAGTCCTGCAATGGGGGGGCACGGGCAGCCCCAGCATTTT